This TCR beta chain was recovered during a study of blood T cell repertoires in COVID-19. Overall study: In each case, the material was cDNA or gDNA derived from T cells, B-cell-depleted T cells, or PBMCs.

In the original workflow: How many nucleated cells were present was estimated from reference gene primer amplification. The table came from immunoSEQ multiplex PCR; TCRdb's copy has only in-frame clones and leaves some out. Clone size and V and J calls were adopted from that table, with D and trimming inferred from the DNA. Seen here are about 200,000 clones, about 89% observed once, and the top ten hold about 4.8%. Sequencing was carried out using peripheral blood. The origin of this receptor is a woman in her 40s with acute or convalescent COVID-19.

CDR3 nucleotides: TGTGCCAGTAGTATGCGGCGGGAGAACACTGAAGCTTTCTTT. Encoded protein: CASSMRRENTEAFF. V and J are TRBV19 and TRBJ1-1; the D is unclear. The CDR3 is 14 residues long. The V end lost 3 bases, the J end lost 1 base, and 9 bases lay between the germline ends. Germline V lookup: CDR1 LNHDA, CDR2 SQIVND (reference sequence). Variable domain in full (rest from reference TRBV19 and TRBJ1-1): DGGITQSPKYLFRKEGQNVTLSCEQNLNHDAMYWYRQDPGQGLRLIYYSQIVNDFQKGDIAEGYSVSREKKESFPLTVTSAQKNPTAFYLCASSMRRENTEAFFGQGTRLTVV.